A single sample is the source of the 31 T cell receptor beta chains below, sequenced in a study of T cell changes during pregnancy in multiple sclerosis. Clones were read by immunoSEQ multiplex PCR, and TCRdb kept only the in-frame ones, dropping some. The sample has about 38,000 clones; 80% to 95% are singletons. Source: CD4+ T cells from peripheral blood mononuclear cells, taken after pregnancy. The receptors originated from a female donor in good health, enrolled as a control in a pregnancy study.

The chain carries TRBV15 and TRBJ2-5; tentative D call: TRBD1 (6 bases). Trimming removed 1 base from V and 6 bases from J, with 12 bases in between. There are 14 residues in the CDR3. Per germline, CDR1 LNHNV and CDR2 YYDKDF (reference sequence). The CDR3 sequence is CATSRGEGTQTQYF. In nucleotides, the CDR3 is TGTGCCACCAGCAGAGGCGAAGGGACACAGACCCAGTACTTC.

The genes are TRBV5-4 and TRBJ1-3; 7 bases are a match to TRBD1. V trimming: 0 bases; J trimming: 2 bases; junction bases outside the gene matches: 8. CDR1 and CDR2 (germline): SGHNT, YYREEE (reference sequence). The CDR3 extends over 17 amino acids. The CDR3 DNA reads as TGTGCCAGCAGCTTGGGAGGCCACAGGGGTACTGGAAACACCATATATTTT. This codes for CASSLGGHRGTGNTIYF.

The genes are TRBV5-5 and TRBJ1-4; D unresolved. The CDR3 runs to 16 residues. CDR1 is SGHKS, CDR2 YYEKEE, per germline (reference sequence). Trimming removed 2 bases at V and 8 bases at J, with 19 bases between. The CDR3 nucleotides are TGTGCCAGCAGCTTATCTCCGGGGATGGAAAGAGAAAAACTGTTTTTT. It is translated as CASSLSPGMEREKLFF.

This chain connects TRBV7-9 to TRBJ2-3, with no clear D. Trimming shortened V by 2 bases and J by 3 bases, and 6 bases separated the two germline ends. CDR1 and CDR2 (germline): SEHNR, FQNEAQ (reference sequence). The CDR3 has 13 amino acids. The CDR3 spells CASSLRLTDTQYF. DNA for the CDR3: TGTGCCAGCAGCTTACGTCTTACAGATACGCAGTATTTT.

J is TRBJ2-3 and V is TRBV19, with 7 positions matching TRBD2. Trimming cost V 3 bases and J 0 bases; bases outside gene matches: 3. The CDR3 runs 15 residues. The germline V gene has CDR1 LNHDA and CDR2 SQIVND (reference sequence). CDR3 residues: CASSILAASTDTQYF. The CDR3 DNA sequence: TGTGCCAGTAGTATTCTAGCGGCTAGCACAGATACGCAGTATTTT.

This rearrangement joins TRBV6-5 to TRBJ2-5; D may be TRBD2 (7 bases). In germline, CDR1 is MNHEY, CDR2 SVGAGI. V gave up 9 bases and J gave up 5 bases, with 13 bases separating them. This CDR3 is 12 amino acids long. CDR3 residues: CASGGAGETQYF. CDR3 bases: TGTGCCAGTGGGGGGGCCGGGGAGACCCAGTACTTC.

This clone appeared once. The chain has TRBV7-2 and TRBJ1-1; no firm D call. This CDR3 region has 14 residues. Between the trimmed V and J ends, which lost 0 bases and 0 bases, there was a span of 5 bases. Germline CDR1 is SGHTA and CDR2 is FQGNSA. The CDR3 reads CASSLAEVNTEAFF. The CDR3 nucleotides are TGTGCCAGCAGCTTAGCGGAGGTGAACACTGAAGCTTTCTTT.

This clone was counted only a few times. The CDR3 DNA reads as TGTGCCAGCAGTGTGGACGGGGGGCAGCCCCAGCATTTT. Protein product: CASSVDGGQPQHF. This chain links TRBV14 with TRBJ1-5; tentative D call: TRBD1 (5 bases). Trimming pared 6 bases from V and 7 bases from J, leaving 13 bases between. Germline V gene lookup returns CDR1 SGHDN and CDR2 FVKESK. This CDR3 region has 13 residues.

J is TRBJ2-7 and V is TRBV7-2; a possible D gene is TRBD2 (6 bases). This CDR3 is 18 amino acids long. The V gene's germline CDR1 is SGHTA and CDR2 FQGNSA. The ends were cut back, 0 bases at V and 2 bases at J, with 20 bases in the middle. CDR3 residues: CASSLAGTSLKLAYEQYF. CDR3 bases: TGTGCCAGCAGCTTAGCGGGGACTTCACTAAAGCTAGCCTACGAGCAGTACTTC. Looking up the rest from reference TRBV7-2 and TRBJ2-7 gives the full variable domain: GAGVSQSPSNKVTEKGKDVELRCDPISGHTALYWYRQSLGQGLEFLIYFQGNSAPDKSGLPSDRFSAERTGGSVSTLTIQRTQQEDSAVYLCASSLAGTSLKLAYEQYFGPGTRLTVT.

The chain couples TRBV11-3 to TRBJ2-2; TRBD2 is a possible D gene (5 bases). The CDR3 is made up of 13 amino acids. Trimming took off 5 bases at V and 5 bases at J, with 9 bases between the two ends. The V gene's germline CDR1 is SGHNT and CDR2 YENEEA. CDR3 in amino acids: CASSRGGTGELFF. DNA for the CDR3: TGTGCCAGCAGCCGGGGTGGGACCGGGGAGCTGTTTTTT. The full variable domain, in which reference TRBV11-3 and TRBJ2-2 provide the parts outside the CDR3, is EAGVVQSPRYKIIEKKQPVAFWCNPISGHNTLYWYLQNLGQGPELLIRYENEEAVDDSQLPKDRFSAERLKGVDSTLKIQPAELGDSAVYLCASSRGGTGELFFGEGSRLTVL.

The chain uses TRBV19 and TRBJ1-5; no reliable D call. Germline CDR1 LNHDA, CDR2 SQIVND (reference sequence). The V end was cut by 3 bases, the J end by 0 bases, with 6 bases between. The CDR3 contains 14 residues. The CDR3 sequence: CASSIRDSNQPQHF. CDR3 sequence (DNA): TGTGCCAGTAGTATCCGGGATAGCAATCAGCCCCAGCATTTT. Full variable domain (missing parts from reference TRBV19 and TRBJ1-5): DGGITQSPKYLFRKEGQNVTLSCEQNLNHDAMYWYRQDPGQGLRLIYYSQIVNDFQKGDIAEGYSVSREKKESFPLTVTSAQKNPTAFYLCASSIRDSNQPQHFGDGTRLSIL.

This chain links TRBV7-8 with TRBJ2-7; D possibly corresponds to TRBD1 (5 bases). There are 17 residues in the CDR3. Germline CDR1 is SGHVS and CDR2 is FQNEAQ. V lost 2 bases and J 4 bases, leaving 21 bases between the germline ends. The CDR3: CASSLRAMGQGPYEQYF. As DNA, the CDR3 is TGTGCCAGCAGCTTAAGGGCTATGGGGCAGGGTCCTTACGAGCAGTACTTC.

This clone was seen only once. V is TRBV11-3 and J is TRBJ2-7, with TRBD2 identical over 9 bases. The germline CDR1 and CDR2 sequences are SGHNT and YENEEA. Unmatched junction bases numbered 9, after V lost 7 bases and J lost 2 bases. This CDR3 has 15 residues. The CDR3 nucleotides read TGTGCCAGCACCCGTATAGCGGGGGCCCCCTACGAGCAGTACTTC. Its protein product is CASTRIAGAPYEQYF.

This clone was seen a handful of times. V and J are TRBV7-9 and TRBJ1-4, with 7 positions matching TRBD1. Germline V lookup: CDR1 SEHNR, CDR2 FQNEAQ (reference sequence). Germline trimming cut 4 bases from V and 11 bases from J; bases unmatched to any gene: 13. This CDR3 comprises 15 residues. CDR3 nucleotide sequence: TGTGCCAGCAGCTACAGCAGGGGGACCCGCGGGAAACTGTTTTTT. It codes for CASSYSRGTRGKLFF.

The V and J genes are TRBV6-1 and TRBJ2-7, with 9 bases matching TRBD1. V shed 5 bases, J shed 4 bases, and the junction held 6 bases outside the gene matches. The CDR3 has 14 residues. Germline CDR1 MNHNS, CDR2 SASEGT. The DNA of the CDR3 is TGTGCCAGCAGTACGGGAGACAGGGGGTACGAGCAGTACTTC. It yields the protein CASSTGDRGYEQYF.

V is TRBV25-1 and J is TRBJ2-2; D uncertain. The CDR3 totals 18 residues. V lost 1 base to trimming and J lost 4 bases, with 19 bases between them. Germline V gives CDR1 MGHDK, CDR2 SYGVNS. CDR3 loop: CASSELLVGTILTGELFF. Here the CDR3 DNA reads TGTGCCAGCAGTGAATTGTTGGTTGGCACTATCCTCACCGGGGAGCTGTTTTTT.

CDR3 nucleotide sequence: TGTGCCAGCAGGGCCAGGGGGGTGGGCACTGAAGCTTTCTTT. It is translated as CASRARGVGTEAFF. The chain combines TRBV27 with TRBJ1-1; 7 nucleotides line up with TRBD1. The germline V gene has CDR1 MNHEY and CDR2 SMNVEV (reference sequence). The CDR3 consists of 14 residues. Germline trimming cut 6 bases from V and 4 bases from J; bases unmatched to any gene: 8.

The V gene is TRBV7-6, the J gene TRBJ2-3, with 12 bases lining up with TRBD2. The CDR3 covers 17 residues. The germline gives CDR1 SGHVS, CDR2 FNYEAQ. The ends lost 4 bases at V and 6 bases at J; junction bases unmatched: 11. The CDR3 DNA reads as TGTGCCAGCAGCTCGGACCTTCTAGCGGGAGGGTCCGATACGCAGTATTTT. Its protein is CASSSDLLAGGSDTQYF.

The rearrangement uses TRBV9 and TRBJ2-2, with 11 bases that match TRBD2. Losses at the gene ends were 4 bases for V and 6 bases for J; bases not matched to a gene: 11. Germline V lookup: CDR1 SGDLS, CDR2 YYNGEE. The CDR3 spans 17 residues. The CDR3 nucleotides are TGTGCCAGCAGCTCCGATAGCGGGAGGGGGTCTCCCGGGGAGCTGTTTTTT. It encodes CASSSDSGRGSPGELFF.

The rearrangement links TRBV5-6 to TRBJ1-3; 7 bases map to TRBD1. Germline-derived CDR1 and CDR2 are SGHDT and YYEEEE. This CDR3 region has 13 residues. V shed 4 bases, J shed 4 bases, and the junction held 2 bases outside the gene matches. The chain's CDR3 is CASSPRGGNTIYF. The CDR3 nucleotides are TGTGCCAGCAGCCCCAGGGGGGGAAACACCATATATTTT.

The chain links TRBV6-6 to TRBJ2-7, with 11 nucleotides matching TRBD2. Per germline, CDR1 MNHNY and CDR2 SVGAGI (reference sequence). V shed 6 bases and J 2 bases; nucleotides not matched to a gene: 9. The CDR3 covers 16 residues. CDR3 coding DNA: TGTGCCAGCAGCCCTGGACTAGCGGGCGTTACCTACGAGCAGTACTTC. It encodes CASSPGLAGVTYEQYF.

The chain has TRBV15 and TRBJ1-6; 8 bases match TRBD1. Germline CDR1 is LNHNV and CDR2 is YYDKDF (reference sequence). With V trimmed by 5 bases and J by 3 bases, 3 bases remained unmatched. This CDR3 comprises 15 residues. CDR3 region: CATSRGQGYNSPLHF. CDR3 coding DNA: TGTGCCACCAGCCGTGGACAGGGCTATAATTCACCCCTCCACTTT.

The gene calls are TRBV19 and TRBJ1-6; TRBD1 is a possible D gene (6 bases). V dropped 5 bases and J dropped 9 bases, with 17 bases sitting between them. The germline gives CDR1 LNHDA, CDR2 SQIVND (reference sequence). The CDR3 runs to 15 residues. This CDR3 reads CASSATDRISSPLHF. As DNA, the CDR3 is TGTGCCAGTAGTGCCACGGACAGAATCAGTTCACCCCTCCACTTT. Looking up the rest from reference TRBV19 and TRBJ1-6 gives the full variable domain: DGGITQSPKYLFRKEGQNVTLSCEQNLNHDAMYWYRQDPGQGLRLIYYSQIVNDFQKGDIAEGYSVSREKKESFPLTVTSAQKNPTAFYLCASSATDRISSPLHFGNGTRLTVT.

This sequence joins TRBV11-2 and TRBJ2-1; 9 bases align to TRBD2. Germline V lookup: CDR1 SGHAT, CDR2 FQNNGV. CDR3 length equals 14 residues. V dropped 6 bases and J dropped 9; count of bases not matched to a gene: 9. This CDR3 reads CASSPAGGPGEQFF. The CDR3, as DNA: TGTGCCAGCAGTCCTGCGGGAGGGCCAGGTGAGCAGTTCTTC.

The CDR3 region has the DNA TGTGCCAGCCGTCTCTTCGGGGGCACTGAAGCTTTCTTT. This gives the protein CASRLFGGTEAFF. V is TRBV5-6 and J is TRBJ1-1; TRBD1 is a possible D gene (5 bases). There are 13 residues in the CDR3. Germline CDR1 is SGHDT and CDR2 is YYEEEE. Trimming removed 7 bases from V and 4 bases from J, with 14 bases in between.

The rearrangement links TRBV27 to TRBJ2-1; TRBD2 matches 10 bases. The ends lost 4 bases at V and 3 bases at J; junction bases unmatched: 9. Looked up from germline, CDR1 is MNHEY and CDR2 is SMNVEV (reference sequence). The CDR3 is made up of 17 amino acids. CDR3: CASSSKKLAGNYNEQFF. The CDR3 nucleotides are TGTGCCAGCAGTTCCAAAAAACTAGCGGGGAACTACAATGAGCAGTTCTTC.

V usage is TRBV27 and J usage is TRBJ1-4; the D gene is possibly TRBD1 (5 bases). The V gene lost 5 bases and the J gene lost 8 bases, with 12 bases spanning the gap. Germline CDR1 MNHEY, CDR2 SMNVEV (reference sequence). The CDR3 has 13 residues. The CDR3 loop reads CASSGGTIEKLFF. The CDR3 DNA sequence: TGTGCCAGCAGTGGGGGGACTATCGAAAAACTGTTTTTT.

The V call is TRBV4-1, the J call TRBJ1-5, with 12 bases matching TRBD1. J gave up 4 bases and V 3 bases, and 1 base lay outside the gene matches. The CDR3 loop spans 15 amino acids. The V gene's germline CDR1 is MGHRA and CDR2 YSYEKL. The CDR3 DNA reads TGCGCCAGCAGCCAGGGACAGGGGGCAAATCAGCCCCAGCATTTT. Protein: CASSQGQGANQPQHF.

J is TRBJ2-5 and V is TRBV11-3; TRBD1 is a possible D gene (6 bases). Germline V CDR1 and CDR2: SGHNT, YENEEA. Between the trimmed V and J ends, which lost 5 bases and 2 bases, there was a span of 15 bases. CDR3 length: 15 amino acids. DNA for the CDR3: TGTGCCAGCAGCGAGCTGACAGGCGCGCAAGAGACCCAGTACTTC. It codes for CASSELTGAQETQYF.

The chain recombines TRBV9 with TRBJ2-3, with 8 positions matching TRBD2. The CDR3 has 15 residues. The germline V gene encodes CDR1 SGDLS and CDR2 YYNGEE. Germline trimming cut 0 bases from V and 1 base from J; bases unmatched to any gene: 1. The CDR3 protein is CASSVDGGGTDTQYF. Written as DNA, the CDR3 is TGTGCCAGCAGCGTAGACGGGGGGGGCACAGATACGCAGTATTTT.

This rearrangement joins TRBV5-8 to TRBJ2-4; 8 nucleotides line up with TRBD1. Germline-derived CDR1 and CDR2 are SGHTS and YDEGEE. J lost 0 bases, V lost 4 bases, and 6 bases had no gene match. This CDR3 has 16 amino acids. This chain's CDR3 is CASSRGQVEAKNIQYF. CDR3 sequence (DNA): TGTGCCAGCAGCCGGGGACAGGTAGAAGCCAAAAACATTCAGTACTTC. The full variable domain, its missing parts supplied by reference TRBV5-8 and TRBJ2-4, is EAGVTQSPTHLIKTRGQQATLRCSPISGHTSVYWYQQALGLGLQFLLWYDEGEERNRGNFPPRFSGRQFPNYSSELNVNALELEDSALYLCASSRGQVEAKNIQYFGAGTRLSVL.